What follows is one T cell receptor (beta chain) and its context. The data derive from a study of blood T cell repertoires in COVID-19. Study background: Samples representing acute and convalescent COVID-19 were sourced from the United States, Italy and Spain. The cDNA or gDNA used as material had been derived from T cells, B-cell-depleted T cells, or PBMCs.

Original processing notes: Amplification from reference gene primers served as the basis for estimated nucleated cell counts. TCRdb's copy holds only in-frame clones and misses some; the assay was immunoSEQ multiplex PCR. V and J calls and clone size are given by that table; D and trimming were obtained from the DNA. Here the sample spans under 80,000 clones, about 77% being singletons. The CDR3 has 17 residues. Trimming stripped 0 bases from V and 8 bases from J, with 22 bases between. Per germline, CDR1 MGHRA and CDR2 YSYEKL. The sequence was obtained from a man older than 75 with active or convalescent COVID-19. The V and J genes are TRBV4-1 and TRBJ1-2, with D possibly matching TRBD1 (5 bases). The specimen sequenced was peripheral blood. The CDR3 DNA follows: TGCGCCAGCAGCCAAGATATTTGGAACAGGCGGACGTGGGGCTACACCTTC. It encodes CASSQDIWNRRTWGYTF.